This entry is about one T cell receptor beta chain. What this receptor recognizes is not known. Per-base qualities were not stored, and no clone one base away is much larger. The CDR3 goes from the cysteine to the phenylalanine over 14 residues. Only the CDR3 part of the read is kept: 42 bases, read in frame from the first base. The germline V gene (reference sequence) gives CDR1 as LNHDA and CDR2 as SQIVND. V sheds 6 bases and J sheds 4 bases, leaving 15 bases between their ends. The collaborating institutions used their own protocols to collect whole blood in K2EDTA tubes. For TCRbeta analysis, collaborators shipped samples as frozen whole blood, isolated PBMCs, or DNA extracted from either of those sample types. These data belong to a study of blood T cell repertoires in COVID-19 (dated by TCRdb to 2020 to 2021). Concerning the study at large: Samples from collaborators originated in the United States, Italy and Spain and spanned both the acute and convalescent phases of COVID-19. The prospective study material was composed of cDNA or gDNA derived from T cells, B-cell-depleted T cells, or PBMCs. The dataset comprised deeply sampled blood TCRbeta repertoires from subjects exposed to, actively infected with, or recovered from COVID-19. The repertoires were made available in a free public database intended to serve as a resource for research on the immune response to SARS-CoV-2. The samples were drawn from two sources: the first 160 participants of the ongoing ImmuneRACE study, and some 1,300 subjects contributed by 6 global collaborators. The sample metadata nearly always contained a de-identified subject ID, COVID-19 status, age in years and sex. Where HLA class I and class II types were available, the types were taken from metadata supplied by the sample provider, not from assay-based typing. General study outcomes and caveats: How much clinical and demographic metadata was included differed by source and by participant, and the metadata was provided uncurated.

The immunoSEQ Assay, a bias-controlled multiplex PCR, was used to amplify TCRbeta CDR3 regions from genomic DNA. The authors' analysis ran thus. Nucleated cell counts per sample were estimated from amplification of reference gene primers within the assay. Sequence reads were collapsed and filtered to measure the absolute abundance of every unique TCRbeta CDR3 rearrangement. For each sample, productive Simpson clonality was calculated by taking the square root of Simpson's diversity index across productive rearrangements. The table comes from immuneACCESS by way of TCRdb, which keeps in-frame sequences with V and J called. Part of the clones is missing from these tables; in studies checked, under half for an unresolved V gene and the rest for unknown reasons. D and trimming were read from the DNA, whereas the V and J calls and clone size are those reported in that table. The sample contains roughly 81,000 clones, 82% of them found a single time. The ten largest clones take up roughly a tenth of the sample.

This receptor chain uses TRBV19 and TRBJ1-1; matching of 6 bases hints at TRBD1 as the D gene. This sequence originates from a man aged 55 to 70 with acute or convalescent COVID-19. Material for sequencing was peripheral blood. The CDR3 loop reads CASRGDISTTEAFF. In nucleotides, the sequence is TGTGCCAGTAGGGGGGACATCAGTACCACTGAAGCTTTCTTT.